A single sample gave rise to the 25 T cell receptor beta chains below, sequenced in a study of blood T cell repertoires in COVID-19. This table comes from immunoSEQ multiplex PCR, and its TCRdb copy is limited to in-frame clones, with some not included. The sample includes 150,000 to 250,000 clones, roughly 80% of them seen just once. Source material: PBMCs or T cells enriched from blood (not recorded which). These receptors came from a man aged 40-49 years who had recovered from COVID-19.

CDR3 sequence reads: CASRDRDLEKLFF. In DNA form, the CDR3 reads TGTGCCAGCAGGGACAGGGACCTTGAAAAACTGTTTTTT. This chain uses TRBV2 with TRBJ1-4; 8 bases align to TRBD1. Per the germline V gene, CDR1 is SNHLY and CDR2 is FYNNEI. V was pared by 6 bases and J by 7 bases, with 4 bases of the junction left unmatched. CDR3 size: 13 residues.

The chain uses TRBV6-4 and TRBJ2-5; 8 bases are shared with TRBD2. V lost 5 bases and J lost 5; bases outside the gene matches: 7. This CDR3 contains 14 residues. Germline lookup yields CDR1 MRHNA and CDR2 SNTAGT. CDR3 loop: CASSPGLGGETQYF. The CDR3 DNA sequence: TGTGCCAGCAGTCCGGGACTAGGGGGGGAGACCCAGTACTTC.

The chain combines TRBV27 with TRBJ1-1; TRBD1 matches 12 bases. Germline V gene sequence: CDR1 MNHEY, CDR2 SMNVEV (reference sequence). CDR3 size: 14 residues. With V trimmed by 4 bases and J by 11 bases, 8 bases remained unmatched. This CDR3 reads CASSSDWGQGAAFF. The CDR3 DNA reads TGTGCCAGCAGTTCCGACTGGGGACAGGGGGCCGCTTTCTTT.

This clone was detected a few times. This rearrangement joins TRBV28 to TRBJ1-5; no firm D call. Germline-derived CDR1 and CDR2 are MDHEN and SYDVKM. Trimming removed 7 bases at V and 0 bases at J, with 7 bases between. The CDR3 is made up of 13 amino acids. The CDR3 DNA is TGTGCCAGCACCCTCTATAGCAATCAGCCCCAGCATTTT. As protein: CASTLYSNQPQHF.

The chain uses TRBV29-1 and TRBJ2-7; D gene ambiguous. The CDR3 spans 12 residues. V lost 7 bases to trimming and J lost 0 bases, with 10 bases between them. Germline values: CDR1 SQVTM, CDR2 ANQGSEA. The CDR3 sequence: CSATFSSYEQYF. CDR3 sequence (DNA): TGCAGCGCGACGTTCAGCTCCTACGAGCAGTACTTC.

V is TRBV12-3 or TRBV12-4 and J is TRBJ2-7; TRBD1 might be the D (6 bases). V shed 3 bases and J shed 7 bases, with 10 bases lying between them. This CDR3 has 12 residues. The DNA of the CDR3 is TGTGCCAGCAGTTTTCCCGGGACAGAGCAGTACTTC. This sequence encodes CASSFPGTEQYF.

This rearrangement joins TRBV27 to TRBJ2-1, with D perhaps TRBD1 (5 bases). CDR1 MNHEY and CDR2 SMNVEV come from the germline V gene (reference sequence). V was shortened by 3 bases and J by 4 bases, with 10 bases between the two germline ends. This CDR3 comprises 14 residues. The CDR3 nucleotides read TGTGCCAGCAGTTTTGGACATAAATACAATGAGCAGTTCTTC. Translating gives CASSFGHKYNEQFF.

This clone appeared a single time. The V call is TRBV7-2, the J call TRBJ2-7, with unresolved D. Between the trimmed V and J ends, which lost 4 bases and 0 bases, there was a span of 19 bases. The CDR3 runs 17 residues. Germline CDR1 is SGHTA and CDR2 is FQGNSA. The CDR3 DNA reads as TGTGCCAGCAGCTCCACCCTCTGGGCTACTCACTCCTACGAGCAGTACTTC. It encodes CASSSTLWATHSYEQYF.

The chain uses TRBV30 and TRBJ1-5, with D possibly matching TRBD1 (6 bases). CDR1 is GTSNPN, CDR2 SVGIG, per germline (reference sequence). The CDR3 sequence is 15 residues long. With 2 bases removed from V and 7 bases from J, the gap between germline ends came to 18 bases. The CDR3: CAWSRGGRAGQPQHF. The CDR3 bases are TGTGCCTGGAGTAGGGGGGGGCGGGCCGGCCAGCCCCAGCATTTT.

This clone was seen a few times. The chain links TRBV7-8 to TRBJ1-1; 10 nucleotides match TRBD1. Losses at the gene ends were 6 bases for V and 11 bases for J; bases not matched to a gene: 9. Germline CDR1 and CDR2: SGHVS and FQNEAQ. The length of the CDR3 is 13 residues. CDR3 residues: CASSWDRGFEAFF. For the CDR3, the DNA is TGTGCCAGCAGTTGGGACAGGGGTTTTGAGGCTTTCTTT.

J is TRBJ2-1 and V is TRBV27; 12 nucleotides align to TRBD2. The CDR3 has 16 amino acids. The J segment lost 6 bases and the V segment lost 5 bases, leaving 8 bases of the junction unmatched. The germline CDR1 and CDR2 sequences are MNHEY and SMNVEV (reference sequence). CDR3 sequence reads: CASSLLRTSGTNEQFF. The DNA of the CDR3 is TGTGCCAGCAGTCTCCTTCGGACTAGCGGGACCAATGAGCAGTTCTTC.

The chain couples TRBV5-6 to TRBJ1-2; D remains ambiguous. CDR3 length equals 15 residues. CDR1 and CDR2 (germline): SGHDT, YYEEEE. The V end was cut by 0 bases, the J end by 2 bases, with 11 bases between. The CDR3 is CASSLGLNSNYGYTF. The CDR3 bases are TGTGCCAGCAGCTTGGGATTGAACAGCAACTATGGCTACACCTTC.

The rearrangement uses TRBV10-3 and TRBJ2-3; 11 bases agree with TRBD2. The V gene's germline CDR1 is ENHRY and CDR2 SYGVKD. The CDR3 spans 14 residues. V was pared by 6 bases and J by 3 bases, with 2 bases of the junction left unmatched. As DNA, the CDR3 is TGTGCCATCAGCACTAGCGGGAGTACAGATACGCAGTATTTT. Translated: CAISTSGSTDTQYF.

V usage is TRBV28 and J usage is TRBJ1-1; TRBD1 aligns across 8 bases. Losses at the gene ends were 4 bases for V and 6 bases for J; bases not matched to a gene: 1. Germline CDR1 MDHEN, CDR2 SYDVKM. CDR3 size: 12 residues. The CDR3 region has the DNA TGTGCCAGCAGTTCACAGGGGGCTGAAGCTTTCTTT. Amino acid sequence: CASSSQGAEAFF.

This clone was seen only once. The V and J genes are TRBV3-1 (or the pseudogene TRBV3-2) and TRBJ1-3, with TRBD1 identical over 7 bases. This CDR3 has 17 residues. J gave up 0 bases and V 1 base, and 6 bases lay outside the gene matches. Germline V gene lookup returns CDR1 LGHDT and CDR2 YNNKEL (reference sequence). DNA for the CDR3: TGTGCCAGCAGCCAAGGAGCTGCAGGGGGCTCTGGAAACACCATATATTTT. Translating gives CASSQGAAGGSGNTIYF.

The chain employs TRBV29-1 and TRBJ2-1, with D perhaps matching TRBD2 (6 bases). This CDR3 is 17 amino acids long. V lost 4 bases to trimming and J lost 6 bases, with 25 bases between them. Germline CDR1 is SQVTM and CDR2 is ANQGSEA. This chain's CDR3 is CSVVGLYRDFLVNEQFF. DNA for the CDR3: TGCAGCGTTGTAGGCCTGTACCGGGACTTCCTCGTCAATGAGCAGTTCTTC.

In DNA form, the CDR3 reads TGTGCCAGCAGCCTAGGGGGGGATGGCTACACCTTC. It translates to CASSLGGDGYTF. V and J are TRBV3-1 (or the pseudogene TRBV3-2) and TRBJ1-2, with D tentatively TRBD1 (6 bases). CDR1 and CDR2 from the germline V gene are LGHDT and YNNKEL (reference sequence). V dropped 4 bases and J dropped 6 bases, with 9 bases sitting between them. CDR3 size: 12 residues.

The chain's CDR3 is CASSLIAGRPGEFF. The CDR3 coding sequence is TGTGCCAGCAGCCTCATTGCGGGAAGACCGGGTGAGTTCTTC. J is TRBJ2-1 and V is TRBV7-8; the D gene is possibly TRBD2 (6 bases). Deletions cut 5 bases from V and 14 bases from J, with 22 bases between. This CDR3 is 14 amino acids long. Germline loops: CDR1 SGHVS, CDR2 FQNEAQ.

This clone was counted a single time. Other DNA sequences in this sample translate to the same CDR3. The V gene is TRBV18, the J gene TRBJ2-1; 8 positions match TRBD1. Trimming removed 3 bases from V and 4 bases from J; junction bases left unmatched: 5. CDR3 length: 15 residues. Per the germline V gene, CDR1 is KGHSH and CDR2 is LQKENI. CDR3 bases: TGTGCCAGCTCACCGGGGACAGGAAATTACAATGAGCAGTTCTTC. Translation: CASSPGTGNYNEQFF.

V is TRBV7-9 and J is TRBJ2-3, with D perhaps matching TRBD1 (8 bases). The V end was cut by 6 bases, the J end by 6 bases, with 16 bases between. This CDR3 spans 14 amino acids. Germline values: CDR1 SEHNR, CDR2 FQNEAQ (reference sequence). For the CDR3, the DNA is TGTGCCAGCAGACCAGGGGGCGGGAGCGATACGCAGTATTTT. Amino acid sequence: CASRPGGGSDTQYF.

V and J are TRBV29-1 and TRBJ1-3; 8 bases agree with TRBD1. Unmatched junction bases numbered 5, after V lost 6 bases and J lost 4 bases. Germline loops: CDR1 SQVTM, CDR2 ANQGSEA. The CDR3 loop spans 13 amino acids. The CDR3: CSVARTGGNTIYF. The CDR3 bases are TGCAGCGTGGCTAGGACAGGGGGAAACACCATATATTTT.

The chain uses TRBV6-5 and TRBJ2-7, with TRBD1 matching over 9 bases. V lost 5 bases to trimming and J lost 7 bases; unmatched junction nucleotides: 12. Germline-derived CDR1 and CDR2 are MNHEY and SVGAGI. The CDR3 is 15 amino acids. The CDR3 protein is CASSKTGQGIYEQYF. In DNA, the CDR3 is TGTGCCAGCAGTAAAACGGGACAGGGAATTTATGAGCAGTACTTC.

V usage is TRBV13 and J usage is TRBJ2-5; TRBD2 is a possible D gene (6 bases). Germline-derived CDR1 and CDR2 are PRHDT and FYEKMQ (reference sequence). The CDR3 has 15 amino acids. V was cut by 3 bases and J by 9 bases, with 20 bases left in between. CDR3 bases: TGTGCCAGCAGCTTGGCGGGGCTCTCCCTTAAGGCCCAGTACTTC. Protein: CASSLAGLSLKAQYF.

This clone was seen a few times. The CDR3, as DNA: TGTGCCAGCAGCTTAGGGGAGAGATACGAGCAGTACTTC. Translated, it gives CASSLGERYEQYF. The V call is TRBV11-3, the J call TRBJ2-7; a possible D gene is TRBD2 (5 bases). The CDR3 extends over 13 amino acids. Looked up from germline, CDR1 is SGHNT and CDR2 is YENEEA. Trimming cost V 1 base and J 4 bases, with 8 bases left between them.

This chain links TRBV15 with TRBJ1-2; weak D call: TRBD1 (5 bases). V lost 4 bases and J 6 bases, leaving 12 bases between the germline ends. The germline V gene encodes CDR1 LNHNV and CDR2 YYDKDF (reference sequence). The CDR3 spans 13 residues. The CDR3 is CATSNLAGDGYTF. Here the CDR3 DNA reads TGTGCCACCAGCAACCTCGCGGGGGATGGCTACACCTTC.